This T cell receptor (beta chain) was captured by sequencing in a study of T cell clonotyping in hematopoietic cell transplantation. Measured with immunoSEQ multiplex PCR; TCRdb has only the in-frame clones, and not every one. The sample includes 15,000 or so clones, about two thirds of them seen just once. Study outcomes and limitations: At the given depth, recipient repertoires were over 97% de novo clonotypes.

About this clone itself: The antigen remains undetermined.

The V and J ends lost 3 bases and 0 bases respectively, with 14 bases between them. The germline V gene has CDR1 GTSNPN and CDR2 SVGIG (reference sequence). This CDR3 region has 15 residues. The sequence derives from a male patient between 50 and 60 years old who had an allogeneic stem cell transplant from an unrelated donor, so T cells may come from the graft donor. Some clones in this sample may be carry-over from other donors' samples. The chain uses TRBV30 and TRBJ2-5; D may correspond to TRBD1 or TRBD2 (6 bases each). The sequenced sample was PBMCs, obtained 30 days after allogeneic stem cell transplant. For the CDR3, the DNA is TGTGCCTGGAGGGGGCGGGACACCTACCAAGAGACCCAGTACTTC. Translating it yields CAWRGRDTYQETQYF.